A selection of T cell receptor beta chains follows, all from one sample in a study of cytomegalovirus exposure and HLA in healthy donors. Using immunoSEQ multiplex PCR, the repertoire was profiled, and TCRdb retains in-frame clones only, with some absent. The sample yields roughly 190,000 clones, around 78% seen once. Sequenced: PBMCs. Receptor source: a woman in her twenties or thirties in good health and CMV-seropositive. CDR3s include the opening cysteine and the closing phenylalanine or tryptophan. Fields, in order: CDR3 length, J gene, V gene, CDR3 protein.

15	TRBJ1-2	TRBV28	CASSSGQASYYGYTF
16	TRBJ2-7	TRBV6-6	CASSYSPMGGTDEQYF
16	TRBJ2-5	TRBV12-5	CASGSHIRGRQETQYF
12	TRBJ1-1	TRBV5-4	CASSSRDTEAFF
18	TRBJ2-1	TRBV10-1	CASSESVVAGRIMSAQFF
13	TRBJ1-5	TRBV28	CASRGQGNQPQHF
16	TRBJ1-1	TRBV28	CASSLNRWGLDTEAFF
17	TRBJ2-7	TRBV19	CASSIDRSSGSQGEQYF
15	TRBJ1-2	TRBV9	CASSGGQEGPYGYTF
16	TRBJ1-5	TRBV27	CASSFRGNGAGQPQHF